Listed below are T cell receptor beta chains from one sample, sequenced in a study of shared clonotypes between healthy human individuals. Generated by immunoSEQ multiplex PCR, the TCRdb table keeps only in-frame clones and is missing some. The repertoire consists of 2 million to 3 million clones, with under 95% occurring once and the leading ten covering roughly 0.36%. The sample consisted of naive CD4+ T cells from PBMCs. The receptors derive from a man between 18 and 35 years old in good health. Some clones in this sample may be carry-over from other donors' samples. The CDR3 runs from the conserved cysteine through the conserved F or W.

V,CDR3
TRBV19,CASRETMGDEQFF
TRBV30,CAWSADRFGRPLHF
TRBV10-3,CAITSGTTTYEQYF
TRBV7-2,CASTSRQGVTGELFF
TRBV29-1,CSAADSQETQYF
TRBV4-3,CASSQAGGWTEDGYTF
TRBV7-8,CASSSWGGRDQPQHF
TRBV4-3,CASSHLKTTGMNTEAFF
TRBV5-1,CASSLGSSGAGTDTQYF
TRBV9,CASGGGAYNEQFF
TRBV28,CATEASGSLNEQFF
TRBV5-1,CASSLADSGGEKLFF
TRBV9,CASSVQGVQETQYF
TRBV5-1,CASSLAGLGAGMSLEAFF
TRBV6-1,CASRGQVNTEAFF